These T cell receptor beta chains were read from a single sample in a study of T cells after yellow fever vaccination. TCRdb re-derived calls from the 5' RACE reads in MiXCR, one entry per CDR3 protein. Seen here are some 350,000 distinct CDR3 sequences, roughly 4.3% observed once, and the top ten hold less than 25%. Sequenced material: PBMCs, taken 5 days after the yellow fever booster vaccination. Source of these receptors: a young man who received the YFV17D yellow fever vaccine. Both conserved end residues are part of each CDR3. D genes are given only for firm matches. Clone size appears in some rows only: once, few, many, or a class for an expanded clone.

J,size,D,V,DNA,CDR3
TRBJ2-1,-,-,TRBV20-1,TGCAGTGCTAGTTTTCAAAATGAGCAGTTCTTC,CSASFQNEQFF
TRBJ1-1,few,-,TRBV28,TGTGCCAGCAGTTTGGATACCCCGAAGGACACTGAAGCTTTCTTT,CASSLDTPKDTEAFF
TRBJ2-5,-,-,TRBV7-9,TGTGCCAGCAGCTTAGCGGTGCCTATCCACGGGTCCCAGTACTTC,CASSLAVPIHGSQYF
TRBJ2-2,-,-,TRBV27,TGTGCCAGCAGTTTCGGCGGGGGCAGGGAGCTGTTTTTT,CASSFGGGRELFF
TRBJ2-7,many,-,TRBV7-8,TGTGCCAGCTCTCAGGGACCCTACGAGCAGTACTTC,CASSQGPYEQYF
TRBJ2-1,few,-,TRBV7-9,TGTGCCAGCAGCTTCGGGAGCGCCGATGAGCAGTTCTTC,CASSFGSADEQFF
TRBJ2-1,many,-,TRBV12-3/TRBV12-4,TGTGCCAGCAGTTTAGTTGACGTTGAGCAGTTCTTC,CASSLVDVEQFF
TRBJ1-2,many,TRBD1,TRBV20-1,TGCAGTGCTAGAGATTCGGCACAGGGGAACTATGGCTACACCTTC,CSARDSAQGNYGYTF
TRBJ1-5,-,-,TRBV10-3,TGTGCCATCAAGGGGTTCGACAGAGGCAATCAGCCCCAGCATTTT,CAIKGFDRGNQPQHF
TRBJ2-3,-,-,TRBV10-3,TGTGCCATCAGCCGTTCCGTCGGAACTAGCACAGATACGCAGTATTTT,CAISRSVGTSTDTQYF
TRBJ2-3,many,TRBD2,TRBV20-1,TGCAGTGTTCTAGCGGGGGGGAGTAGCACAGATACGCAGTATTTT,CSVLAGGSSTDTQYF
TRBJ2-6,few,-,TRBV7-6,TGTGCCAGCAGCGACGGGACACAGGCTGGGGCCAACGTCCTGACTTTC,CASSDGTQAGANVLTF
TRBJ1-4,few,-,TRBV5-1,TGCGCCAGCAGCTTGCTTCAGGGAGAGGAACTGTTTTTT,CASSLLQGEELFF
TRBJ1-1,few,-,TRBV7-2,TGTGCCAGCAGCTTTACGGGTCCAAGCGGCACTGAAGCTTTCTTT,CASSFTGPSGTEAFF
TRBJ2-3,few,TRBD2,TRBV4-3,TGCGCCAGCAGCCAAGCCGGGACTAGCGGGGGGGCCGAAGATACGCAGTATTTT,CASSQAGTSGGAEDTQYF
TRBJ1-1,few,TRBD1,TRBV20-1,TGCAGTGCTAGGCTAGGACAGGGAGACACTGAAGCTTTCTTT,CSARLGQGDTEAFF
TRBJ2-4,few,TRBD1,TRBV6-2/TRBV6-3,TGTGCCAGCAGTACCCGGACAGGGCTATACTTC,CASSTRTGLYF
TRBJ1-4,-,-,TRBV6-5,TGTGCCAGCGCCTCACAGGGAGAAGATGAAAAACTGTTTTTT,CASASQGEDEKLFF
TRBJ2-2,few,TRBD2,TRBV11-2,TGTGCCAGCAGATTACTAGCGGGGGGCTATAACACCGGGGAGCTGTTTTTT,CASRLLAGGYNTGELFF
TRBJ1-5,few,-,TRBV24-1,TGTGCCACCAGGGCAGGTTATAGCAATCAGCCCCAGCATTTT,CATRAGYSNQPQHF
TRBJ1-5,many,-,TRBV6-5,TGTGCCAGCAGTTACGATGGCAATCAGCCCCAGCATTTT,CASSYDGNQPQHF
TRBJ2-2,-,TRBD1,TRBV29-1,TGCAGCGTCCCCGGACAGGGACACACCGGGGAGCTGTTTTTT,CSVPGQGHTGELFF
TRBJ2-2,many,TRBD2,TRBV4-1,TGCGCCAGCGGGAGACTAGCGGGAAACACCGGGGAGCTGTTTTTT,CASGRLAGNTGELFF
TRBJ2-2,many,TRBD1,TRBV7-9,TGTGCCAGGGACGACAGGGGGACCGGGGAGCTGTTTTTT,CARDDRGTGELFF
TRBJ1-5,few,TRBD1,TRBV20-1,TGCAGTGCTCGAGGGACAGGGGATCAGCCCCAGCATTTT,CSARGTGDQPQHF
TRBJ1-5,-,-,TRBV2,TGTGCCAGCAGGACCGGGACTCCCGCTCGGCCCCAGCATTTT,CASRTGTPARPQHF
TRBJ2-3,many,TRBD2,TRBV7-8,TGTGCCAGCAGCTTATACGCGGGGGGGCCCATTAGCACAGATACGCAGTATTTT,CASSLYAGGPISTDTQYF